The 25 T cell receptor beta chains listed next were all sequenced from one sample in a study of radiotherapy plus CTLA-4 blockade in lung cancer (dated by TCRdb to about 2018). The library was generated by the immunoSEQ multiplex PCR assay. TCRdb took this table from immuneACCESS and kept in-frame rearrangements with V and J called. Such tables lack part of the clones; where checked against another copy, unresolved V genes explain under half of the gap, and the rest is unexplained. The sample table contains 85,000 to 95,000 clones; only one count was recorded for approximately 78% of them. Roughly 23% of the sample belongs to the ten largest clones. Sequences were derived from peripheral blood, sampled from a patient treated with radiotherapy plus ipilimumab. Receptors were obtained from a human donor with non-small cell lung cancer that progressed on radiotherapy plus ipilimumab.

The rearrangement uses TRBV5-1 and TRBJ2-3; TRBD2 agrees at 12 bases. V trimming: 1 base; J trimming: 6 bases; junction bases outside the gene matches: 6. In germline, CDR1 is SGHRS, CDR2 YFSETQ. The CDR3 contains 16 residues. CDR3 sequence: CASSLLETSGSDTQYF. The DNA of the CDR3 is TGCGCCAGCAGCTTGTTGGAGACTAGCGGGAGTGATACGCAGTATTTT.

The chain is built from TRBV6-1 and TRBJ2-7, with D perhaps matching TRBD2 (5 bases). Germline CDR1 and CDR2: MNHNS and SASEGT. This CDR3 is built from 15 residues. V gave up 2 bases and J gave up 4 bases, with 15 bases separating them. For the CDR3, the DNA is TGTGCCAGCAGTGAAAAATTCGACGGAGGTTACGAGCAGTACGTC. Protein: CASSEKFDGGYEQYV.

The chain combines TRBV6-1 with TRBJ1-5, with 8 nucleotides matching TRBD1. Germline-derived CDR1 and CDR2 are MNHNS and SASEGT. The CDR3 totals 13 residues. V dropped 5 bases and J dropped 7; count of bases not matched to a gene: 4. The CDR3 DNA follows: TGTGCCAGCAGTAACAGGGGGTGGCAGCCCCAGCATTTT. Translation gives CASSNRGWQPQHF.

This clone was detected only a few times. The identical CDR3 is also encoded by other nucleotide sequences in the sample. J is TRBJ1-5 and V is TRBV6-1; D unresolved. Germline CDR1 and CDR2: MNHNS and SASEGT. With 3 bases removed from V and 6 bases from J, the gap between germline ends came to 9 bases. The CDR3 spans 13 residues. This CDR3 reads CASSEGDGQPQHF. In DNA form, the CDR3 reads TGTGCCAGCAGTGAGGGAGATGGTCAGCCCCAGCATTTT.

The rearrangement uses TRBV6-6 and TRBJ1-1, with D unresolved. Germline V gene sequence: CDR1 MNHNY, CDR2 SVGAGI (reference sequence). The V end lost 6 bases, the J end lost 4 bases, and 12 bases lay between the germline ends. The length of the CDR3 is 13 residues. CDR3: CASSPAGFTEAFF. As DNA, the CDR3 is TGTGCCAGCAGCCCCGCGGGCTTCACTGAAGCTTTCTTT.

This clone was seen a few times. This chain uses TRBV15 with TRBJ2-5, with D perhaps matching TRBD1 (5 bases). This CDR3 has 14 amino acids. Looked up from germline, CDR1 is LNHNV and CDR2 is YYDKDF (reference sequence). With 1 base removed from V and 5 bases from J, the gap between germline ends came to 11 bases. The CDR3 sequence: CATSRGGSWETQYF. For the CDR3, the DNA is TGTGCCACCAGCAGAGGGGGCAGCTGGGAGACCCAGTACTTC.

This clone was seen just once. CDR3 amino acids: CASGRDYPYEQYF. The CDR3 nucleotides read TGTGCCAGCGGGAGGGACTACCCCTACGAGCAGTACTTC. J is TRBJ2-7 and V is TRBV2; 7 bases line up with TRBD2. CDR1 is SNHLY and CDR2 is FYNNEI in the germline V gene. CDR3 length equals 13 residues. V was clipped by 8 bases and J by 2 bases; unmatched bases: 6.

The chain uses TRBV29-1 and TRBJ1-4; D gene unclear. The V end was cut by 2 bases, the J end by 0 bases, with 16 bases between. The V gene's germline CDR1 is SQVTM and CDR2 ANQGSEA. CDR3 length: 17 residues. This CDR3 reads CSVERVWNLATNEKLFF. The DNA of the CDR3 is TGCAGCGTTGAACGAGTATGGAACCTTGCAACTAATGAAAAACTGTTTTTT. Drawing the rest from reference TRBV29-1 and TRBJ1-4, the complete variable domain is SAVISQKPSRDICQRGTSLTIQCQVDSQVTMMFWYRQQPGQSLTLIATANQGSEATYESGFVIDKFPISRPNLTFSTLTVSNMSPEDSSIYLCSVERVWNLATNEKLFFGSGTQLSVL.

The J gene is TRBJ2-2, the V gene TRBV6-5, with D possibly being TRBD1 (6 bases). V shed 5 bases and J shed 4 bases, with 11 bases lying between them. Germline-derived CDR1 and CDR2 are MNHEY and SVGAGI. The CDR3 spans 14 residues. CDR3 sequence (DNA): TGTGCCAGCAGTCGGACAGACATCACCGGGGAGCTGTTTTTT. Protein product: CASSRTDITGELFF.

This chain links TRBV5-4 with TRBJ1-2; 8 bases map to TRBD1. The CDR3 is 16 residues long. Germline V gene lookup returns CDR1 SGHNT and CDR2 YYREEE (reference sequence). Trimming at V came to 6 bases and at J to 4 bases, leaving 14 bases not matched to a gene. In nucleotides, the CDR3 is TGTGCCAGCAACCCAGGACAGGGCCTAAGAAGCTATGGCTACACCTTC. It encodes CASNPGQGLRSYGYTF.

In its sample, this clone was seen a few times. The chain uses TRBV5-5 and TRBJ2-3; D unresolved. Per the germline V gene, CDR1 is SGHKS and CDR2 is YYEKEE (reference sequence). There are 17 residues in the CDR3. V lost 0 bases, J lost 2 bases, and 16 bases lay in between. The CDR3 bases are TGTGCCAGCAGCTTGGGCCCCGACGTTAAGGTCACAGATACGCAGTATTTT. Protein sequence: CASSLGPDVKVTDTQYF.

This rearrangement joins TRBV7-9 to TRBJ2-7, with unresolved D. There are 14 residues in the CDR3. Germline V gene lookup returns CDR1 SEHNR and CDR2 FQNEAQ (reference sequence). Trimming stripped 1 base from V and 6 bases from J, with 13 bases between. DNA for the CDR3: TGTGCCAGCAGCTTAGTCTCTGGGATAGGCGAGCAGTACTTC. Amino acid sequence: CASSLVSGIGEQYF.

CDR3 sequence: CASSGGRAGETQYF. The CDR3 DNA follows: TGTGCCAGTAGTGGCGGGAGGGCCGGAGAGACCCAGTACTTC. The rearrangement links TRBV19 to TRBJ2-5; TRBD2 aligns across 9 bases. J lost 4 bases, V lost 5 bases, and 5 bases had no gene match. The CDR3 is made up of 14 amino acids. Looked up from germline, CDR1 is LNHDA and CDR2 is SQIVND (reference sequence).

V usage is TRBV4-2 and J usage is TRBJ1-1; the match to TRBD1 covers 7 bases. The CDR3 loop spans 15 amino acids. V gave up 0 bases and J gave up 7 bases; unmatched junction bases: 8. Germline V gene data show CDR1 as LGHNA and CDR2 as YNFKEQ. CDR3 sequence reads: CASSQDNRGWDEAFF. CDR3 bases: TGTGCCAGCAGCCAAGATAACAGGGGTTGGGATGAAGCTTTCTTT.

The V and J genes are TRBV4-2 and TRBJ2-3; 11 positions agree with TRBD2. Germline CDR1 and CDR2: LGHNA and YNFKEQ. This CDR3 has 15 amino acids. V lost 4 bases, J lost 4 bases, and 4 bases stayed unmatched. The CDR3 bases are TGTGCCAGCAGCCCTCTAGCGGGAGGAGCAGATACGCAGTATTTT. Translating gives CASSPLAGGADTQYF.

The chain couples TRBV7-8 to TRBJ2-2; 10 nucleotides match TRBD2. J was trimmed by 7 bases and V by 0 bases; bases with no gene match: 5. CDR1 is SGHVS and CDR2 is FQNEAQ in the germline V gene. This CDR3 contains 16 residues. As DNA, the CDR3 is TGTGCCAGCAGCTTAGCTCTAGCGGGAGTAAACGGGGAGCTGTTTTTT. As protein: CASSLALAGVNGELFF. Variable domain in full (rest from reference TRBV7-8 and TRBJ2-2): GAGVSQSPRYKVAKRGQDVALRCDPISGHVSLFWYQQALGQGPEFLTYFQNEAQLDKSGLPSDRFFAERPEGSVSTLKIQRTQQEDSAVYLCASSLALAGVNGELFFGEGSRLTVL.

The chain links TRBV30 to TRBJ2-1; no definite D call. The CDR3 runs to 14 residues. Trimming removed 2 bases from V and 0 bases from J, with 8 bases in between. The germline V gene encodes CDR1 GTSNPN and CDR2 SVGIG (reference sequence). CDR3 DNA sequence: TGTGCCTGGAGTAAAGGCAACTCCTACAATGAGCAGTTCTTC. It is translated as CAWSKGNSYNEQFF.

This clone was found once. The chain is built from TRBV6-6 and TRBJ1-5, with 9 bases matching TRBD1. CDR3 length equals 16 residues. V lost 6 bases and J lost 2; bases outside the gene matches: 8. From germline, CDR1 is MNHNY and CDR2 SVGAGI (reference sequence). CDR3 loop: CASSLGQGSGNQPQHF. In nucleotides, the CDR3 is TGTGCCAGCAGCCTGGGACAGGGAAGCGGCAATCAGCCCCAGCATTTT.

The chain joins TRBV4-2 to TRBJ2-7; TRBD2 matches 8 bases. Per the germline V gene, CDR1 is LGHNA and CDR2 is YNFKEQ. The length of the CDR3 is 16 residues. V lost 3 bases, J lost 5 bases, and 12 bases stayed unmatched. As DNA, the CDR3 is TGTGCCAGCAGCCAGGGCGATTGGCGGGAGGTCCACGAGCAGTACGTC. Translated, it gives CASSQGDWREVHEQYV.

The chain couples TRBV6-1 to TRBJ2-7, with D perhaps matching TRBD2 (6 bases). V was trimmed by 6 bases and J by 3 bases, leaving 15 bases between them. The CDR3 is 14 amino acids. Germline CDR1 MNHNS, CDR2 SASEGT. CDR3 region: CASSRRGPGYEQYF. The CDR3 coding sequence is TGTGCCAGCAGCCGGCGGGGACCAGGCTACGAGCAGTACTTC.

The rearrangement uses TRBV6-1 and TRBJ2-7; 9 positions agree with TRBD1. The CDR3 has 14 amino acids. Looked up from germline, CDR1 is MNHNS and CDR2 is SASEGT. V was pared by 8 bases and J by 5 bases, with 10 bases of the junction left unmatched. CDR3 coding DNA: TGTGCCAGCTTAGGGACAGGGAGGATGGACGAGCAGTACGTC. Residues: CASLGTGRMDEQYV.

The chain combines TRBV6-4 with TRBJ1-6; D not certain. Germline assignment: CDR1 MRHNA and CDR2 SNTAGT. CDR3 length: 17 amino acids. The germline V and J ends were trimmed by 2 bases and 7 bases, with 18 bases remaining between them. CDR3 coding DNA: TGTGCCAGCAGTGACCTACATATCATGGCCGAAAATTCACCCCTCCACTTT. Its translation: CASSDLHIMAENSPLHF.

V gene TRBV27 combines with J gene TRBJ2-3, with unresolved D. The germline gives CDR1 MNHEY, CDR2 SMNVEV (reference sequence). The V and J ends lost 7 bases and 6 bases respectively, with 5 bases between them. The CDR3 has 10 amino acids. The CDR3 loop is CASIGDTQYF. The CDR3 nucleotides are TGTGCCAGCATAGGGGATACGCAGTATTTT.

The V and J genes are TRBV6-1 and TRBJ2-7, with TRBD1 matching over 11 bases. The CDR3 totals 15 residues. The V gene's germline CDR1 is MNHNS and CDR2 SASEGT. With 5 bases clipped from V and 3 bases from J, the junction kept 6 bases outside the gene matches. Written as DNA, the CDR3 is TGTGCCAGCAGTAGCGGACAGGGGGCGGACTACGAGCAGTACGTC. Protein product: CASSSGQGADYEQYV.

This chain uses TRBV2 with TRBJ1-5; 10 bases match TRBD1. The CDR3 is 16 amino acids. Germline loops: CDR1 SNHLY, CDR2 FYNNEI. V lost 6 bases, J lost 8 bases, and 13 bases stayed unmatched. This CDR3 is CASRVGDRGLGEPQHF. The CDR3 DNA sequence: TGTGCCAGCAGAGTAGGGGACAGGGGTCTGGGGGAGCCCCAGCATTTT.